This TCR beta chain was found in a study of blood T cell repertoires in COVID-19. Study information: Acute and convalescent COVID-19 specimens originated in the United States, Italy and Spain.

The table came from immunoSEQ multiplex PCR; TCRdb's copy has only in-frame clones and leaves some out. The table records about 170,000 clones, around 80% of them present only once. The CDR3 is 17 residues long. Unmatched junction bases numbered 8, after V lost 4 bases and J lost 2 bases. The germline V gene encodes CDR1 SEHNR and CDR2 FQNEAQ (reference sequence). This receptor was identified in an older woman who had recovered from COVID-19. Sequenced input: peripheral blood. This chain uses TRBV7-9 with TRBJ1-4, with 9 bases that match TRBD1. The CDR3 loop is CASSSPPQGATNEKLFF. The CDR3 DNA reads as TGTGCCAGCAGCTCCCCCCCACAGGGGGCGACTAATGAAAAACTGTTTTTT.